These T cell receptor beta chains were read from a single sample in a study of blood T cell repertoires in COVID-19. Generated by immunoSEQ multiplex PCR, the TCRdb table keeps only in-frame clones and is missing some. In the table there are roughly 150,000 clones, 80% to 90% of which are singletons. The sample was peripheral blood. The receptors here all came from a man between 18 and 29 years old with COVID-19, enrolled during active disease. CDR3s include the opening cysteine and the closing phenylalanine or tryptophan. Each record gives: D gene, J gene, V gene, clone size, CDR3 protein, CDR3 DNA. D genes are given only for firm matches. The size field is filled for only some rows; it gives once, few, many or a size class.

D: .
J: TRBJ1-2
V: TRBV9
size: .
CDR3: CASSVGGRNGYTF
DNA: TGTGCCAGCAGCGTAGGGGGCCGAAATGGCTACACCTTC

D: .
J: TRBJ1-5
V: TRBV3-1/TRBV3-2
size: few
CDR3: CASSQVGGGKPQHF
DNA: TGTGCCAGCAGCCAAGTGGGCGGGGGAAAGCCCCAGCATTTT

D: .
J: TRBJ2-3
V: TRBV7-3
size: .
CDR3: CASSFPGQHTQYF
DNA: TGTGCCAGCAGCTTCCCCGGACAACATACGCAGTATTTT

D: .
J: TRBJ2-7
V: TRBV15
size: .
CDR3: CATSRDLAGWYEQYF
DNA: TGTGCCACCAGCAGAGATTTGGCAGGATGGTACGAGCAGTACTTC

D: TRBD2
J: TRBJ2-7
V: TRBV7-6
size: .
CDR3: CASSLARGGTYEQYF
DNA: TGTGCCAGCAGCTTAGCGCGCGGGGGAACCTACGAGCAGTACTTC

D: TRBD2
J: TRBJ2-1
V: TRBV7-6
size: .
CDR3: CASSYGLGVHNEQFF
DNA: TGTGCCAGCAGCTATGGACTAGGGGTACACAATGAGCAGTTCTTC

D: TRBD2
J: TRBJ2-3
V: TRBV4-3
size: once
CDR3: CASSQVSREGPTDTQYF
DNA: TGCGCCAGCAGCCAAGTGTCCCGGGAGGGACCGACAGATACGCAGTATTTT

D: .
J: TRBJ2-1
V: TRBV14
size: .
CDR3: CASSRLRGFQQFF
DNA: TGTGCCAGCAGCCGCCTCAGGGGTTTCCAGCAGTTCTTC

D: TRBD1
J: TRBJ2-1
V: TRBV2
size: .
CDR3: CASKPIQGADEQFF
DNA: TGTGCCAGCAAACCCATCCAGGGGGCGGATGAGCAGTTCTTC

D: TRBD1
J: TRBJ1-5
V: TRBV30
size: .
CDR3: CAWAVTGSSQPQHF
DNA: TGTGCCTGGGCCGTGACAGGGTCGAGCCAGCCCCAGCATTTT

D: .
J: TRBJ2-7
V: TRBV11-2
size: .
CDR3: CASSRTGSTYEQYF
DNA: TGTGCCAGCAGCCGAACCGGGTCGACCTACGAGCAGTACTTC

D: TRBD2
J: TRBJ2-7
V: TRBV6-5
size: .
CDR3: CASSPIAGIYEQYF
DNA: TGTGCCAGCAGTCCCATAGCGGGAATCTACGAGCAGTACTTC

D: TRBD1
J: TRBJ1-2
V: TRBV11-2
size: .
CDR3: CASSLDSRGYPGYGYTF
DNA: TGTGCCAGCAGCTTAGATAGCAGGGGGTACCCGGGGTATGGCTACACCTTC

D: .
J: TRBJ2-5
V: TRBV7-6
size: .
CDR3: CASSLRWQGGQETQYF
DNA: TGTGCCAGCAGCTTACGGTGGCAGGGGGGACAAGAGACCCAGTACTTC

D: .
J: TRBJ1-5
V: TRBV30
size: .
CDR3: CAWSGTENQPQHF
DNA: TGTGCCTGGAGTGGGACAGAAAATCAGCCCCAGCATTTT

D: .
J: TRBJ2-2
V: TRBV19
size: .
CDR3: CASKRRANTGELFF
DNA: TGTGCCAGTAAGAGGAGGGCAAACACCGGGGAGCTGTTTTTT